These T cell receptor beta chains were read from a single sample in a study of blood T cell repertoires in COVID-19. Only in-frame clones appear in the TCRdb table, and some are missing; sequencing was by immunoSEQ multiplex PCR. The sample lists 85,000 to 90,000 clones, around 75% occurring once. Sequenced input: peripheral blood. Receptors originate from an elderly woman with active or convalescent COVID-19. The CDR3 runs from the conserved cysteine through the conserved F or W. Each record gives: V gene, D gene, clone size, J gene, CDR3 DNA, CDR3 protein. The D gene is left open where the match is weak. Clone size is stated in some rows and not others, as once, few, many or a class when expanded.

TRBV6-4	-	once	TRBJ1-3	TGTGCCAGCGGGGGCCCGGACTCTGGAAACACCATATATTTT	CASGGPDSGNTIYF
TRBV5-1	-	-	TRBJ1-1	TGCGCCAGCAGCCTGGACCGAAGGGGCACTGAAGCTTTCTTT	CASSLDRRGTEAFF
TRBV18	TRBD1	-	TRBJ1-3	TGTGCCAGCTCACCGGACAGGACTGGAAACACCATATATTTT	CASSPDRTGNTIYF
TRBV6-5	-	-	TRBJ1-1	TGTGCCAGCAGTTACTCGAGCGCGGGATACGAAGCTTTCTTT	CASSYSSAGYEAFF
TRBV4-3	TRBD1	few	TRBJ1-1	TGCGCCAGCAGCCAAGGACAGGGGGCCGACGTCCGAGAAGCTTTCTTT	CASSQGQGADVREAFF
TRBV6-2/TRBV6-3	TRBD1	once	TRBJ2-4	TGTGCCAGCAGTTACTCTCCGGGACAGGGTACTGAACTAGCCAAAAACATTCAGTACTTC	CASSYSPGQGTELAKNIQYF
TRBV11-2	-	-	TRBJ2-1	TGTGCCAGCAGCTTAGAGGGCTACAAGAATGAGCAGTTCTTC	CASSLEGYKNEQFF
TRBV5-8	TRBD1	-	TRBJ2-7	TGTGCCAGCAGCAGGTATACAGGGGACTACGAGCAGTACTTC	CASSRYTGDYEQYF
TRBV6-4	-	-	TRBJ1-5	TGTGCCAGCAGTCAGTTGTCGGGGCAGCCCCAGCATTTT	CASSQLSGQPQHF
TRBV7-2	-	-	TRBJ2-2	TGTGCCAGCAGCCGCCGCCCAGATCACGGGGAGCTGTTTTTT	CASSRRPDHGELFF
TRBV5-1	-	-	TRBJ1-4	TGCGCCAGCAGCTTGGGAACAGGGAAATTTGAAAAACTGTTTTTT	CASSLGTGKFEKLFF
TRBV5-1	-	-	TRBJ1-2	TGCGCCAGCAGCTTGACCTGGGACACTGCCAACTATGGCTACACCTTC	CASSLTWDTANYGYTF
TRBV7-2	TRBD1	-	TRBJ2-3	TGTGCCAGCAGCCATGGGACAGGGAGGGCAGATACGCAGTATTTT	CASSHGTGRADTQYF
TRBV27	-	-	TRBJ1-2	TGTGCCAGCAGCCCTGGTTGGGGAGCTAGTACCTTC	CASSPGWGASTF
TRBV24-1	-	few	TRBJ2-7	TGTGCCACCAGTGATTCTTACAGGATGCCCTACGAGCAGTACTTC	CATSDSYRMPYEQYF
TRBV7-9	-	-	TRBJ2-7	TGTGCCAGCAGCTTATGGACTTCTTACGAGCAGTACTTC	CASSLWTSYEQYF
TRBV18	TRBD2	-	TRBJ2-3	TGTGCCAGCTCACCTAGCGGGAGTACAGATACGCAGTATTTT	CASSPSGSTDTQYF
TRBV11-2	TRBD1	once	TRBJ1-6	TGTGCCAGCAGCTGGACCGGGACAGATAATTCACCCCTCCACTTT	CASSWTGTDNSPLHF
TRBV7-2	-	-	TRBJ1-6	TGTGCCAGCAGCCCCCCCCGGGAGAATTCACCCCTCCACTTT	CASSPPRENSPLHF
TRBV9	TRBD2	-	TRBJ2-2	TGTGCCAGCAGCGTAGAGCCCGGACTAGTGGTCGGGGAGCTGTTTTTT	CASSVEPGLVVGELFF
TRBV1	-	few	TRBJ2-7	TGCACCAGCAGCCAAGAAGAGCGGCAGTTCTACGAGCAGTACTTC	CTSSQEERQFYEQYF
TRBV7-6	TRBD2	-	TRBJ2-7	TGTGCCAGCAGCAAAGGGGAGGGAGGGGACGAGCAGTACTTC	CASSKGEGGDEQYF
TRBV2	TRBD2	-	TRBJ2-5	TGTGCCAGCAGTGAGCGGGGGGGCCGGGAGACCCAGTACTTC	CASSERGGRETQYF
TRBV6-2/TRBV6-3	TRBD1	once	TRBJ2-1	TGTGCCAGCAGTGACCGACAGGGGAGCTCCTACAATGAGCAGTTCTTC	CASSDRQGSSYNEQFF
TRBV19	TRBD2	-	TRBJ2-5	TGTGCCAGTAGTCCTCTCACTGGGACTACAAAAGAGACCCAGTACTTC	CASSPLTGTTKETQYF
TRBV6-1	TRBD2	-	TRBJ2-5	TGTGCCAGCAGTGAAGGGGGAGTGGGAGGGTGGAAGACCCAGTACTTC	CASSEGGVGGWKTQYF
TRBV2	TRBD1	once	TRBJ2-7	TGTGCCAGCAGTGCCATGGACAGGCTCTCCGAGCAGTACTTC	CASSAMDRLSEQYF
TRBV5-1	-	-	TRBJ2-1	TGCGCCAGCGGCAAACAGGTGGGGGCGTACAATGAGCAGTTCTTC	CASGKQVGAYNEQFF
TRBV3-1/TRBV3-2	-	-	TRBJ1-4	TGTGCCAGCAGCCAAGAGACAGACTCAACTAATGAAAAACTGTTTTTT	CASSQETDSTNEKLFF
TRBV5-8	TRBD2	-	TRBJ2-1	TGTGCCAGCAGCAGGGGGACTAGCGGGATGGATGAGCAGTTCTTC	CASSRGTSGMDEQFF
TRBV5-6	TRBD1	-	TRBJ1-2	TGTGCCAGCAGCTTGAAGGGGGCGCAGCACTATGGCTACACCTTC	CASSLKGAQHYGYTF
TRBV7-2	-	-	TRBJ2-7	TGTGCCAGCAGGGACCAAGCGGGCCCCTACGAGCAGTACTTC	CASRDQAGPYEQYF
TRBV29-1	TRBD1	-	TRBJ1-3	TGCAGCGTCGATGACAGGGTCCCAGGAAACACCATATATTTT	CSVDDRVPGNTIYF